The next 23 T cell receptor beta chains were all read from a single sample in a study of T cell responses to AZD1222 COVID-19 vaccine (TCRdb year 2021). To prepare the library, the immunoSEQ multiplex PCR assay was applied. TCRdb stores this immuneACCESS table with in-frame sequences only. Part of the clones is absent; in the studies checked, under half of the shortfall reflects unresolved V genes, and no reason is known for the rest. The sample table holds about 120,000 clones, of which 85% to 90% were seen once. 9% to 15% of the sample goes to the ten largest clones. The label giving this sample's time point can be read as: baseline before first vaccination. This specimen consisted of peripheral blood, obtained on day 0 of AZD1222 vaccination. The origin of the receptors is an adult in good health.

The V gene is TRBV6-6, the J gene TRBJ2-1, with a tentative D call TRBD2 (6 bases). The CDR3 is made up of 13 amino acids. Germline V gene data show CDR1 as MNHNY and CDR2 as SVGAGI (reference sequence). V gave up 7 bases and J gave up 7 bases, with 14 bases separating them. The CDR3 loop reads CASTGGWSNEQFF. The DNA for the CDR3 is TGTGCCAGCACTGGGGGGTGGTCAAATGAGCAGTTCTTC.

The rearrangement links TRBV12-3 or TRBV12-4 to TRBJ1-4; D call uncertain. Trimming pared 2 bases from V and 4 bases from J, leaving 5 bases between. The CDR3 has 13 residues. CDR3 bases: TGTGCCAGCAGTTTACGAGTTAATGAAAAACTGTTTTTT. Protein sequence: CASSLRVNEKLFF.

The chain has TRBV5-1 and TRBJ2-2, with 7 bases lining up with TRBD2. V was clipped by 5 bases and J by 1 base; unmatched bases: 2. The CDR3 runs to 14 residues. Per germline, CDR1 SGHRS and CDR2 YFSETQ. The CDR3 spells CASSERENTGELFF. The CDR3 region has the DNA TGCGCCAGCAGTGAGCGGGAGAACACCGGGGAGCTGTTTTTT.

This clone was picked up one time. The chain recombines TRBV5-8 with TRBJ1-3; D gene ambiguous. Germline CDR1 SGHTS, CDR2 YDEGEE. The CDR3 sequence is 15 residues long. Trimming stripped 1 base from V and 0 bases from J, with 8 bases between. CDR3 region: CASSLNYDSGNTIYF. CDR3 coding DNA: TGTGCCAGCAGCTTGAACTATGACTCTGGAAACACCATATATTTT.

In its sample, this clone was seen once. CDR3: CASSHPGRAGVRADTQYF. CDR3 nucleotides: TGTGCCAGCAGCCACCCGGGACGGGCGGGGGTCAGAGCAGATACGCAGTATTTT. J is TRBJ2-3 and V is TRBV7-2, with TRBD2 matching over 7 bases. With 5 bases clipped from V and 4 bases from J, the junction kept 18 bases outside the gene matches. Germline CDR1 SGHTA, CDR2 FQGNSA. This CDR3 has 18 amino acids. The full variable domain, completed using reference TRBV7-2 and TRBJ2-3, is GAGVSQSPSNKVTEKGKDVELRCDPISGHTALYWYRQSLGQGLEFLIYFQGNSAPDKSGLPSDRFSAERTGGSVSTLTIQRTQQEDSAVYLCASSHPGRAGVRADTQYFGPGTRLTVL.

This chain's CDR3 is CASSQASFAGELFF. Written as DNA, the CDR3 is TGCGCCAGCAGCCAAGCCTCGTTCGCCGGGGAGCTGTTTTTT. V gene TRBV4-1 combines with J gene TRBJ2-2; D not resolved. Trimming left V 1 base short and J 6 bases short, with 9 bases between. Germline V CDR1 and CDR2: MGHRA, YSYEKL. The CDR3 covers 14 residues.

This clone was seen a single time. This rearrangement joins TRBV3-1 (or the pseudogene TRBV3-2) to TRBJ2-7; the match to TRBD2 covers 7 bases. The length of the CDR3 is 14 residues. V trimming: 4 bases; J trimming: 6 bases; junction bases outside the gene matches: 9. Germline lookup yields CDR1 LGHDT and CDR2 YNNKEL (reference sequence). The CDR3 here is CASSRMAGDPEQYF. DNA for the CDR3: TGTGCCAGCAGCCGGATGGCGGGAGACCCCGAGCAGTACTTC.

CDR3 region: CASSLEGPGLAGGNEQYF. In DNA, the CDR3 is TGTGCCAGCAGCTTAGAGGGGCCCGGACTAGCGGGAGGAAACGAGCAGTACTTC. This chain uses TRBV11-2 with TRBJ2-7; 14 bases are shared with TRBD2. CDR3 length: 18 residues. Trimming removed 0 bases from V and 5 bases from J; junction bases left unmatched: 9. CDR1 is SGHAT and CDR2 is FQNNGV in the germline V gene.

The chain employs TRBV3-1 (or the pseudogene TRBV3-2) and TRBJ1-5; D unclear. Germline V CDR1 and CDR2: LGHDT, YNNKEL (reference sequence). The CDR3 is made up of 14 amino acids. V was clipped by 1 base and J by 2 bases, with 6 bases between them. The DNA of the CDR3 is TGTGCCAGCAGCCAAGCATGGGGCAATCAGCCCCAGCATTTT. It yields the protein CASSQAWGNQPQHF.

V is TRBV5-8 and J is TRBJ2-5; no definite D call. V was trimmed by 0 bases and J by 2 bases, leaving 8 bases between them. Germline V gene lookup returns CDR1 SGHTS and CDR2 YDEGEE. This CDR3 comprises 14 residues. As DNA, the CDR3 is TGTGCCAGCAGCTTGGGAGGCAGTCAAGAGACCCAGTACTTC. It translates to CASSLGGSQETQYF. The full variable domain, with the rest looked up from reference TRBV5-8 and TRBJ2-5, is EAGVTQSPTHLIKTRGQQATLRCSPISGHTSVYWYQQALGLGLQFLLWYDEGEERNRGNFPPRFSGRQFPNYSSELNVNALELEDSALYLCASSLGGSQETQYFGPGTRLLVL.

The V and J genes are TRBV2 and TRBJ1-3, with D possibly being TRBD1 (6 bases). CDR3 size: 17 residues. CDR1 is SNHLY, CDR2 FYNNEI, per germline. The V end lost 2 bases, the J end lost 0 bases, and 14 bases lay between the germline ends. The CDR3 region is CASSEIARGGSGNTIYF. As DNA, the CDR3 is TGTGCCAGCAGTGAAATTGCCAGGGGAGGCTCTGGAAACACCATATATTTT.

J is TRBJ2-7 and V is TRBV19; TRBD1 is a possible D gene (5 bases). The CDR3 length is 15 residues. Germline CDR1 is LNHDA and CDR2 is SQIVND (reference sequence). With 5 bases removed from V and 3 bases from J, the gap between germline ends came to 17 bases. The CDR3 reads CASSAQDNINYEQYF. The CDR3 DNA is TGTGCCAGTAGTGCCCAGGACAACATAAACTACGAGCAGTACTTC.

The V gene is TRBV28, the J gene TRBJ1-5; D may be TRBD1 (6 bases). This CDR3 is built from 13 residues. Germline V CDR1 and CDR2: MDHEN, SYDVKM. Trimming stripped 6 bases from V and 8 bases from J, with 14 bases between. The CDR3 sequence is CASSPTGYKPQHF. The CDR3 coding sequence is TGTGCCAGCAGCCCCACAGGGTACAAGCCCCAGCATTTT.

The chain couples TRBV7-2 to TRBJ1-2; 9 nucleotides match TRBD1. CDR1 and CDR2 (germline): SGHTA, FQGNSA. The CDR3 is 14 amino acids. V was pared by 5 bases and J by 7 bases, with 8 bases of the junction left unmatched. The CDR3 DNA reads as TGTGCCAGCAGCGAAGGGACAGGGAAAGTTGGCTACACCTTC. Residues: CASSEGTGKVGYTF. The whole variable domain, remainder taken from reference TRBV7-2 and TRBJ1-2, is GAGVSQSPSNKVTEKGKDVELRCDPISGHTALYWYRQSLGQGLEFLIYFQGNSAPDKSGLPSDRFSAERTGGSVSTLTIQRTQQEDSAVYLCASSEGTGKVGYTFGSGTRLTVV.

J is TRBJ2-7 and V is TRBV5-1; 12 bases agree with TRBD2. This CDR3 is 14 amino acids long. V shed 4 bases, J shed 4 bases, and the junction held 3 bases outside the gene matches. Germline V gene data show CDR1 as SGHRS and CDR2 as YFSETQ. The CDR3: CASSRTSGMYEQYF. CDR3 bases: TGCGCCAGCAGCAGGACTAGCGGGATGTACGAGCAGTACTTC.

This clone has only a few counts. V gene TRBV28 combines with J gene TRBJ2-1, with TRBD2 matching 7 bases. V shed 3 bases and J 7 bases; nucleotides not matched to a gene: 3. The CDR3 contains 13 residues. Germline CDR1 MDHEN, CDR2 SYDVKM. The CDR3 DNA sequence: TGTGCCAGCAGTTTCCTCGGGGGGAATGAGCAGTTCTTC. Protein sequence: CASSFLGGNEQFF.

This chain joins TRBV28 and TRBJ2-3; D might be TRBD1 (7 bases). Between the trimmed V and J ends, which lost 5 bases and 4 bases, there was a span of 19 bases. The CDR3 loop spans 16 amino acids. The germline V gene encodes CDR1 MDHEN and CDR2 SYDVKM. CDR3 DNA: TGTGCCAGCAGTACGGACAGGCCCGGGGGAGCAGATACGCAGTATTTT. Translating it yields CASSTDRPGGADTQYF.

The chain is built from TRBV19 and TRBJ2-1; TRBD1 is a possible D gene (6 bases). Trimming cost V 5 bases and J 4 bases, with 12 bases left between them. The length of the CDR3 is 14 residues. CDR1 and CDR2 from the germline V gene are LNHDA and SQIVND (reference sequence). The CDR3 bases are TGTGCCAGTAGTGAACTCGACAGGTACAATGAGCAGTTCTTC. As protein: CASSELDRYNEQFF.

The chain employs TRBV10-3 and TRBJ1-5; no definite D call. CDR3 length: 14 residues. Germline CDR1 and CDR2: ENHRY and SYGVKD. The V end was cut by 6 bases, the J end by 6 bases, with 15 bases between. CDR3 nucleotide sequence: TGTGCCATCAGCCCTGGTGGGGAAGCTCAGCCCCAGCATTTT. Protein: CAISPGGEAQPQHF.

The chain joins TRBV9 to TRBJ2-7, with 10 positions matching TRBD2. Losses at the gene ends were 0 bases for V and 1 base for J; bases not matched to a gene: 4. This CDR3 contains 16 residues. CDR1 is SGDLS and CDR2 is YYNGEE in the germline V gene. The DNA for the CDR3 is TGTGCCAGCAGCGTAGGACTAGCGGGCAATTCCTACGAGCAGTACTTC. This gives the protein CASSVGLAGNSYEQYF.

The rearrangement uses TRBV27 and TRBJ1-1, with no clear D. Trimming pared 4 bases from V and 3 bases from J, leaving 12 bases between. Germline V gene lookup returns CDR1 MNHEY and CDR2 SMNVEV (reference sequence). The CDR3 length is 14 residues. The CDR3 DNA reads TGTGCCAGCAGTTCCCTGACTCGTTACACTGAAGCTTTCTTT. Translating it yields CASSSLTRYTEAFF.

V and J are TRBV5-3 and TRBJ2-2; possibly TRBD2 for D (6 bases). TRBV5-3 is placed among ORFs of uncertain function. V lost 0 bases, J lost 0 bases, and 9 bases lay in between. The CDR3 totals 16 residues. The CDR3 nucleotides read TGTGCCAGAAGCTTGGGGCCGGGGGCGAACACCGGGGAGCTGTTTTTT. Protein sequence: CARSLGPGANTGELFF.

This chain joins TRBV28 and TRBJ1-2; perhaps TRBD1 as D (6 bases). Germline CDR1 is MDHEN and CDR2 is SYDVKM. Trimming removed 5 bases from V and 4 bases from J, with 23 bases in between. The CDR3 runs 17 residues. CDR3 bases: TGTGCCAGCAGTGTAGGGTTCCGAACGGGGGGCAGCTATGGCTACACCTTC. This codes for CASSVGFRTGGSYGYTF.